This T cell receptor (beta chain) is drawn from a study of tumor and adjacent non-tumor tissue in lung cancer (dated by TCRdb to about 2018). In the study overall: By cancer type, the cohort comprised 12 adenocarcinoma patients, a couple of squamous cell carcinoma patients and 1 small cell lung cancer patient. TCRbeta CDR3 sequencing was performed on 25 to 30 paired specimens, with one tumor sample and one normal lung sample collected per patient. The study compared bulk TCRbeta repertoires between lung tumor tissue and matched distant non-tumor lung tissue from over twelve lung cancer patients. The 15 enrolled patients, of whom around 10 were men and 5 were women, were aged about 30 to 80 years and were diagnosed with TNM stage I to III disease. A total of roughly 130 million productive TCRbeta reads were generated by sequencing, corresponding to an average of approximately 4.5 million reads per sample.

The protocol used for the library was multiplex PCR. Sequencing relied on an Illumina HiSeq 2500. TCRbeta libraries were built by three rounds of nested PCR using primers (Table S4), following protocols modified from ARM-PCR. Before sequencing, PCR products of 200-500 bp were cut from the gel and purified using the QIAquick gel extraction kit. On the study's bioinformatics: Trimmomatic was used to clean the reads, FLASH merged the cleaned reads into complete CDR3 sequences, and MiTCR assigned the sequences to V(D)J germline segments. VDJtools was used to compute clonal diversity as the inverse Simpson's index. A read counted as productive if the sequence was in-frame and lacked a premature stop codon. The public reads were run again by TCRdb, first through fastp at Q25 and then through MiXCR, and only productive beta chains were kept. Entries that share a CDR3 protein sequence are merged under the most common genes and DNA. The V and J calls and clone size come from TCRdb's table, not from the authors' own analysis. The sample table shows about 93,000 distinct CDR3 sequences, and about 66% are seen once. About a sixth of the sample is in the top ten clones.

Overall study outcomes, separate from this receptor: TCR diversity was significantly higher in younger patients, and greater tumor TCR diversity was associated with shorter overall survival and shorter disease-free survival. Peripheral blood was not sequenced, so blood TCRbeta repertoires were not examined in the lung cancer patients of the study. The sequencing platform is not named in the methods, and unique molecular identifiers are not mentioned. The top 100 clones accounted for a significantly larger cumulative portion of the repertoire in normal lung than in tumor tissue. Tumor tissue showed significantly higher TCR diversity (inverse Simpson) than normal lung tissue, at 431.37 vs 166.20 (P = 0.0075, Mann-Whitney U test). The cohort had only roughly 16 patients, and the authors noted that larger samples and more detailed clinical data are needed.

Bulk unsorted tissue served as the source for RNA extraction, and RNA quality was assessed using a NanoDrop ND-1000 and an Agilent 2100. All donors had newly diagnosed lung cancer, had not received prior chemotherapy, and were admitted for thoracic surgery in China between August and November 2014. The study excluded patients who had received radiotherapy or chemotherapy before or who had another cancer at the same time. Pieces of surgical tissue measuring roughly 1-2.2 cm3 were kept in RNAlater solution and stored at -80 degrees C until use. Turning to this clonotype: Its antigen is not yet known. No clone much larger than this one lies a single base away; base qualities are absent.

The germline V gene specifies LGHNA as CDR1 and YNFKEQ as CDR2. The CDR3 goes from the cysteine to the phenylalanine over 15 residues. The entry retains the CDR3 DNA only, 45 bases that are in frame from base 1. The junction shows trimming of 4 bases on V and 5 bases on J, plus 16 bases between the germline ends. The sequence was collected from a man aged 60-69 years with non-small cell lung cancer. The sequenced material came from lung tumor tissue. In this chain, TRBV4-2 is recombined with TRBJ2-3; TRBD2 could be the D gene, as 5 bases match. This receptor carries the CDR3 CASSPSAVHEDTQYF. The nucleotides read TGTGCCAGCAGCCCGTCAGCGGTTCACGAAGATACGCAGTATTTT.